This paragraph reports one TCR beta chain. Per the original methods: Cell counts per sample came from amplifying reference gene primers. Using immunoSEQ multiplex PCR, the repertoire was profiled, and TCRdb retains in-frame clones only, with some absent. V and J calls and clone size come straight from that table; D and trimming were deduced from the DNA. Of nearly 110,000 clones listed, 84% are singletons. This sample stems from a study of blood T cell repertoires in COVID-19. Study summary: Donors in the United States, Italy and Spain gave samples during acute or convalescent COVID-19. PBMCs, B-cell-depleted T cells, or T cells provided the cDNA or gDNA that made up the material.

This CDR3 region has 15 residues. The germline gives CDR1 LNHNV, CDR2 YYDKDF (reference sequence). Unmatched junction bases numbered 5, after V lost 5 bases and J lost 6 bases. The sequence was obtained from an older woman with acute or convalescent COVID-19. Sample: peripheral blood. The chain uses TRBV15 and TRBJ2-3; 13 nucleotides align to TRBD2. CDR3 loop: CATSWGLAGTDTQYF. The CDR3 DNA is TGTGCCACCAGCTGGGGACTAGCGGGAACGGATACGCAGTATTTT.